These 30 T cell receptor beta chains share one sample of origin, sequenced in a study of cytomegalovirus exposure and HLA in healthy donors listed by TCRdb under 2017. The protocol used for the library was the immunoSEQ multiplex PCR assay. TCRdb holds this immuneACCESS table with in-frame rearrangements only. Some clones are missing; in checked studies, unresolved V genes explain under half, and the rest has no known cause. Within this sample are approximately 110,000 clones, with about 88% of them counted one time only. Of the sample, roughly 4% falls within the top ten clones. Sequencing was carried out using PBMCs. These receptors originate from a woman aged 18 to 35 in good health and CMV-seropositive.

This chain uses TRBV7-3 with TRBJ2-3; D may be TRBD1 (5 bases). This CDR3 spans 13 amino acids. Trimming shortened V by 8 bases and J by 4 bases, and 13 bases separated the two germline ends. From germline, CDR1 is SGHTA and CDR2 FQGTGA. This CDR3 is CASGARPADTQYF. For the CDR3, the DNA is TGTGCCAGCGGGGCCCGGCCAGCAGATACGCAGTATTTT. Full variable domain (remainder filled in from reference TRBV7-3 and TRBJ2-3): GAGVSQTPSNKVTEKGKYVELRCDPISGHTALYWYRQSLGQGPEFLIYFQGTGAADDSGLPNDRFFAVRPEGSVSTLKIQRTERGDSAVYLCASGARPADTQYFGPGTRLTVL.

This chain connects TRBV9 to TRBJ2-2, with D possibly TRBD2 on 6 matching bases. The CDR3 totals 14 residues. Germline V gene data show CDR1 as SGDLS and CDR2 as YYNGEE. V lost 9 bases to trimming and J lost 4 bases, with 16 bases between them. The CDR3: CATGTGGPTGELFF. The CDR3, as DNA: TGTGCCACCGGAACCGGAGGGCCCACCGGGGAGCTGTTTTTT.

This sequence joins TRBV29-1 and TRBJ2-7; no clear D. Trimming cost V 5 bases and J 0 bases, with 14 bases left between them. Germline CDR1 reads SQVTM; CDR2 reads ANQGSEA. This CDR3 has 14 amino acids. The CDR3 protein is CSVRDIQNSYEQYF. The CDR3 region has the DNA TGCAGCGTTCGCGACATACAAAACTCCTACGAGCAGTACTTC.

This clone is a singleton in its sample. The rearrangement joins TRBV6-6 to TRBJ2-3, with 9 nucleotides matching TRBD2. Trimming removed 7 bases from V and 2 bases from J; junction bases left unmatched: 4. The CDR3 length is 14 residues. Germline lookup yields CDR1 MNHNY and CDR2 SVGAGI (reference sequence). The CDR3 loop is CASTLAGTTDTQYF. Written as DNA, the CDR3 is TGTGCCAGCACCCTAGCGGGAACCACAGATACGCAGTATTTT.

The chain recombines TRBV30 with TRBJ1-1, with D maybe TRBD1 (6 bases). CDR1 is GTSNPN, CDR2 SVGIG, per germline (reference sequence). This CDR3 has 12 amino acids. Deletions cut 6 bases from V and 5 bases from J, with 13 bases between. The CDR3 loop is CACSRGATEAFF. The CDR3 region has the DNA TGTGCCTGCTCCCGGGGGGCAACTGAAGCTTTCTTT.

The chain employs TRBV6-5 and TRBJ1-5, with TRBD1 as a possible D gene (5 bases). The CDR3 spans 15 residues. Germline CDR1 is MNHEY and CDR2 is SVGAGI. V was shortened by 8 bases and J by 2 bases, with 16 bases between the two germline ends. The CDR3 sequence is CASSNGAGGNQPQHF. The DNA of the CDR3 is TGTGCCAGCTCCAACGGCGCGGGGGGCAATCAGCCCCAGCATTTT.

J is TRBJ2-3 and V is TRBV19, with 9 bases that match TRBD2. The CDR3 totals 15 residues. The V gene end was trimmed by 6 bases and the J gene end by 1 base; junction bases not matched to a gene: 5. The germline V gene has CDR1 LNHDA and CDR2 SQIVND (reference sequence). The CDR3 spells CASSILAGGTDTQYF. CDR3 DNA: TGTGCCAGTAGCATACTAGCGGGTGGCACAGATACGCAGTATTTT. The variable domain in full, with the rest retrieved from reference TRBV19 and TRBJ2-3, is DGGITQSPKYLFRKEGQNVTLSCEQNLNHDAMYWYRQDPGQGLRLIYYSQIVNDFQKGDIAEGYSVSREKKESFPLTVTSAQKNPTAFYLCASSILAGGTDTQYFGPGTRLTVL.

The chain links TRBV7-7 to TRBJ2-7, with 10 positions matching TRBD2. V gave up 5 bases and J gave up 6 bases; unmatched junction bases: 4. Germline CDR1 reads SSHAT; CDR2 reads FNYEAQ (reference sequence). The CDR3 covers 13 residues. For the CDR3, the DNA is TGTGCCAGCAGCCAACGGACTAGCGGCGAGCAGTACTTC. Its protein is CASSQRTSGEQYF.

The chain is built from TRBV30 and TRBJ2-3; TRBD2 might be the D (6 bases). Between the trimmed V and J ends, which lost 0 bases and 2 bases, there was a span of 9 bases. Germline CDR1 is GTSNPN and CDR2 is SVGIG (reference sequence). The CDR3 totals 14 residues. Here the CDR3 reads CAWSVGGITDTQYF. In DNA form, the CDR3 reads TGTGCCTGGAGTGTTGGCGGGATCACAGATACGCAGTATTTT.

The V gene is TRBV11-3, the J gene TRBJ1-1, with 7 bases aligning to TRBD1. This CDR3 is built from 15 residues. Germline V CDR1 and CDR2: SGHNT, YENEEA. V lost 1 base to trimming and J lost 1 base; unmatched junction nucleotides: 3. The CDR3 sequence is CASSLVGTENTEAFF. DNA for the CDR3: TGTGCCAGCAGCTTAGTAGGGACAGAGAACACTGAAGCTTTCTTT. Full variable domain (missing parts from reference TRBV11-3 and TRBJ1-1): EAGVVQSPRYKIIEKKQPVAFWCNPISGHNTLYWYLQNLGQGPELLIRYENEEAVDDSQLPKDRFSAERLKGVDSTLKIQPAELGDSAVYLCASSLVGTENTEAFFGQGTRLTVV.

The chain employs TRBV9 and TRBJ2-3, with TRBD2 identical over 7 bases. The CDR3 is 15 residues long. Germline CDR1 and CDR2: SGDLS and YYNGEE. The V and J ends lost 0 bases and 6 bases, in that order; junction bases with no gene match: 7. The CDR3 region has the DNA TGTGCCAGCAGCGTAGGAGGGCCCGGGGGGGATACGCAGTATTTT. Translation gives CASSVGGPGGDTQYF.

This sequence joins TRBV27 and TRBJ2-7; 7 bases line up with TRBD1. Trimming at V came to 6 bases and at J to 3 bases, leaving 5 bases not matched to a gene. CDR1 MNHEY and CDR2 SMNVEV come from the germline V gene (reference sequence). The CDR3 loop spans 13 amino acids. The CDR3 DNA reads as TGTGCCAGCAGAACGACAGGGCGCTACGAGCAGTACTTC. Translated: CASRTTGRYEQYF.

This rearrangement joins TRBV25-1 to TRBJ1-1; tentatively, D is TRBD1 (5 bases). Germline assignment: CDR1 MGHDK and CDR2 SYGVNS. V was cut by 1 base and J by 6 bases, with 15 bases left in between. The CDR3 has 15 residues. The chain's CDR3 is CASSEFGGAPAEAFF. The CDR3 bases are TGTGCCAGCAGTGAATTCGGGGGAGCCCCCGCTGAAGCTTTCTTT.

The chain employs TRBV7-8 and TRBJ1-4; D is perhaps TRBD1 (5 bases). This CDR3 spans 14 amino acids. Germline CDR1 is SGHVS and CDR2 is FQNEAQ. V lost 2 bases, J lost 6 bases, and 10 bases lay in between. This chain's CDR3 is CASSLWGGDEKLFF. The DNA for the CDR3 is TGTGCCAGCAGCTTATGGGGCGGGGATGAAAAACTGTTTTTT.

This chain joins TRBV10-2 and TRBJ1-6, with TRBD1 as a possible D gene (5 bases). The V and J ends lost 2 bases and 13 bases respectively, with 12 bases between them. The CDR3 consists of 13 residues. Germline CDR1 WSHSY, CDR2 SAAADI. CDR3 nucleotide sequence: TGCGCCAGCAGTGAGAGGCGGGGCTCTCCCCTCCACTTT. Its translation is CASSERRGSPLHF.

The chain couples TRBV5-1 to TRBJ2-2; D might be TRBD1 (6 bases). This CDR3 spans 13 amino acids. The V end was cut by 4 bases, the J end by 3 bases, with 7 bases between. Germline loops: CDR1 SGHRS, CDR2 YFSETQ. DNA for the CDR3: TGCGCCAGCAGCCGGACAGACACCGGGGAGCTGTTTTTT. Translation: CASSRTDTGELFF.

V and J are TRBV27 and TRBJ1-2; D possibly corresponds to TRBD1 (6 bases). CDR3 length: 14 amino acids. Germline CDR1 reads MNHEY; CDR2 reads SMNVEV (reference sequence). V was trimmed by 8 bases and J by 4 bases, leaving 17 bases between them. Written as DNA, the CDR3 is TGTGCCAGCGGTCCGACAGGACCCCTCTATGGCTACACCTTC. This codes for CASGPTGPLYGYTF.

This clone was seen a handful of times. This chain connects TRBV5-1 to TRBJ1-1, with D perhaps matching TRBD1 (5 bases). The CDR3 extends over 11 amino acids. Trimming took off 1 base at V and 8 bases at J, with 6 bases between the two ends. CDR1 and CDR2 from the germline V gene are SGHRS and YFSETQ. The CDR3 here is CASSLNREAFF. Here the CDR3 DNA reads TGCGCCAGCAGCTTGAACAGGGAAGCTTTCTTT.

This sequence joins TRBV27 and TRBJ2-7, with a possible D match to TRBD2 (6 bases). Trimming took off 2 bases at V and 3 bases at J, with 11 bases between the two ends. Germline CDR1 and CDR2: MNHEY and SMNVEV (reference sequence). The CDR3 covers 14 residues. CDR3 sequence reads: CASSLGGTVYEQYF. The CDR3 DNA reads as TGTGCCAGCAGTTTAGGGGGGACGGTCTACGAGCAGTACTTC.

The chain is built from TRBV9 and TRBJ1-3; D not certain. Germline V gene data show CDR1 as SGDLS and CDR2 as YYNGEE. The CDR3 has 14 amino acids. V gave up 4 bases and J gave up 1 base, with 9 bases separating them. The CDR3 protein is CASSPARSGNTIYF. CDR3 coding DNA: TGTGCCAGCAGCCCTGCCAGATCTGGAAACACCATATATTTT.

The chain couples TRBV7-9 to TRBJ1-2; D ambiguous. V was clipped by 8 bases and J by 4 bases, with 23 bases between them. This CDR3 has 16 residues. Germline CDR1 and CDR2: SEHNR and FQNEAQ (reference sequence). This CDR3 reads CASYSLIMIDGYGYTF. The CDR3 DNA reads TGTGCCAGCTACAGCTTAATTATGATCGATGGCTATGGCTACACCTTC.

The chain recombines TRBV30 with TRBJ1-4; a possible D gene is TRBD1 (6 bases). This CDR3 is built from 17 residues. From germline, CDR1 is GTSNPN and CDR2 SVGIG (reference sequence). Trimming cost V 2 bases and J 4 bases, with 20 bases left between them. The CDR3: CAWSSRDKHLVNEKLFF. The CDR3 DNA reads TGTGCCTGGAGTTCCCGGGACAAACACCTAGTTAATGAAAAACTGTTTTTT.

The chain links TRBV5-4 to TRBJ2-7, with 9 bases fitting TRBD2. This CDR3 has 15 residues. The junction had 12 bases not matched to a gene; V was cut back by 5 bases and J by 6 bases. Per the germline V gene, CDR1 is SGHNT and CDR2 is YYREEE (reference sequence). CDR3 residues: CASRMGLAGLGEQYF. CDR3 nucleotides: TGTGCCAGCAGGATGGGGCTAGCGGGGTTAGGCGAGCAGTACTTC.

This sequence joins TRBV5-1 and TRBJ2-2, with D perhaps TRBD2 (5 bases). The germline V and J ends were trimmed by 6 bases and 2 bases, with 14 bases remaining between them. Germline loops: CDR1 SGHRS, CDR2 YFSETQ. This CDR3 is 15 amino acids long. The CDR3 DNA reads TGCGCCAGCACACTTGAGGGATTTAACACCGGGGAGCTGTTTTTT. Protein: CASTLEGFNTGELFF.

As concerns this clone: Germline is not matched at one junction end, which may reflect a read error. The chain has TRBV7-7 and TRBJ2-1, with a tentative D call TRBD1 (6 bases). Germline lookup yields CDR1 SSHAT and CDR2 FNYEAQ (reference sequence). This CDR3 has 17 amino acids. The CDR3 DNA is TGTGCTAGCAGCCCTACGTTCCAGGGGAGCTCCTACAATGAGCAGTTCTTC. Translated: CASSPTFQGSSYNEQFF.

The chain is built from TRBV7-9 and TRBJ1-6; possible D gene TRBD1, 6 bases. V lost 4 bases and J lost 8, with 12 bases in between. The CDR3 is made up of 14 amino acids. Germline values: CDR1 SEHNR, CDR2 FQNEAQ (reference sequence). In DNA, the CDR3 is TGTGCCAGCAGCTGGGGACAAGCGGATTCACCCCTCCACTTT. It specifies CASSWGQADSPLHF.

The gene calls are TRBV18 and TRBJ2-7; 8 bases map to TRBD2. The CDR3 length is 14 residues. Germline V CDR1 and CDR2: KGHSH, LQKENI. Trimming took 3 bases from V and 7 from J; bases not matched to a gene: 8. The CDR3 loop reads CASSPTTSGGEQYF. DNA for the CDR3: TGTGCCAGCTCACCGACAACCTCGGGGGGGGAGCAGTACTTC.

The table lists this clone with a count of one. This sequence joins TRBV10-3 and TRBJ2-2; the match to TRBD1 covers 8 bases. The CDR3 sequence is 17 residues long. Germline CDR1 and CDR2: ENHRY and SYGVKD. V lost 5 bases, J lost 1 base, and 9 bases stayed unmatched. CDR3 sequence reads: CAISLPPGTGNTGELFF. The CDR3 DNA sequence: TGTGCCATCAGTCTTCCCCCCGGGACAGGGAACACCGGGGAGCTGTTTTTT.

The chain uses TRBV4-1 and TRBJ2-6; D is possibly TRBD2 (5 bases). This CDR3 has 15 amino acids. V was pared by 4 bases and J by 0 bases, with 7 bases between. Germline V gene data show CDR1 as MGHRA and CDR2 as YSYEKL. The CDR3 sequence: CASSRGDSGANVLTF. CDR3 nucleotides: TGCGCCAGCAGCCGGGGAGACTCTGGGGCCAACGTCCTGACTTTC.

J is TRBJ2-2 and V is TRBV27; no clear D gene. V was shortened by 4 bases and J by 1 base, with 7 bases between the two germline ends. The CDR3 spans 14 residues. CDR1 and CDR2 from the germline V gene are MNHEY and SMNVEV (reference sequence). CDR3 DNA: TGTGCCAGCAGTTCACTCCTGAACACCGGGGAGCTGTTTTTT. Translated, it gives CASSSLLNTGELFF.